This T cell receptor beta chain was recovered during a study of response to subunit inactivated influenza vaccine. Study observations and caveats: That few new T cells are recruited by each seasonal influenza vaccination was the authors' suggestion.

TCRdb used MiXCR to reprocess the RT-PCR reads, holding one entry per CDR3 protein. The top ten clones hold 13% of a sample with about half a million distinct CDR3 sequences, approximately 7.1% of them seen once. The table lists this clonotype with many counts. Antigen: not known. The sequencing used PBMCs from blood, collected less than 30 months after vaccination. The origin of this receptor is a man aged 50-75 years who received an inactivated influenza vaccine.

This chain's CDR3 is CASSFDNRFNEQYF. The CDR3 DNA follows: TGTGCCAGCAGTTTCGACAACCGCTTCAACGAGCAGTACTTC. V usage is TRBV28 and J usage is TRBJ2-7; D gene unclear. Trimming left V 3 bases short and J 5 bases short, with 14 bases between. The V gene's germline CDR1 is MDHEN and CDR2 SYDVKM. The CDR3 totals 14 residues.